The clone carrying this T cell receptor beta chain was recorded once. Its antigen is unknown. Profiled with immunoSEQ multiplex PCR; TCRdb holds only in-frame clones, not every one. Among tens of thousands of clones, approximately 95% were seen once, and the ten largest hold under 0.3%. This sample was taken from a study of graft-versus-host responses after intestinal transplantation. Study information: Grafts were multivisceral, liver-intestinal, or isolated intestinal.

Per germline, CDR1 SGDLS and CDR2 YYNGEE. The CDR3 has 13 amino acids. With 0 bases removed from V and 7 bases from J, the gap between germline ends came to 8 bases. Material: unstimulated CD8+ T cells sorted from spleen or lymph node cells, obtained before transplant. The V call is TRBV9, the J call TRBJ1-5; no definite D call. The clonotype originates from a human donor who was the organ donor for an intestinal transplant. CDR3: CASSVDLGQPQHF. CDR3 nucleotides: TGTGCCAGCAGCGTAGACTTAGGACAGCCCCAGCATTTT.